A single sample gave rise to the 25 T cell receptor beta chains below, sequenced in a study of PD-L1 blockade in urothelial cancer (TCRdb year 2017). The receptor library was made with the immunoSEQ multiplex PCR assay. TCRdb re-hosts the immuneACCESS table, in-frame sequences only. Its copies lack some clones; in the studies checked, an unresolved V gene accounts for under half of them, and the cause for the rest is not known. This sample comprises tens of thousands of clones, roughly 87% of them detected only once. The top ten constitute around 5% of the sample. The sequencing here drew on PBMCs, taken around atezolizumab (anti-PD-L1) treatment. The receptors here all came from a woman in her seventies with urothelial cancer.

The CDR3 sequence: CASRTGGTQPQHF. CDR3 nucleotides: TGTGCCAGCAGGACAGGGGGCACTCAGCCCCAGCATTTT. The chain joins TRBV28 to TRBJ1-5; 10 bases are shared with TRBD1. Germline trimming cut 6 bases from V and 6 bases from J; bases unmatched to any gene: 2. The CDR3 loop spans 13 amino acids. Germline-derived CDR1 and CDR2 are MDHEN and SYDVKM. The full variable domain, rest sourced from reference TRBV28 and TRBJ1-5, is DVKVTQSSRYLVKRTGEKVFLECVQDMDHENMFWYRQDPGLGLRLIYFSYDVKMKEKGDIPEGYSVSREKKERFSLILESASTNQTSMYLCASRTGGTQPQHFGDGTRLSIL.

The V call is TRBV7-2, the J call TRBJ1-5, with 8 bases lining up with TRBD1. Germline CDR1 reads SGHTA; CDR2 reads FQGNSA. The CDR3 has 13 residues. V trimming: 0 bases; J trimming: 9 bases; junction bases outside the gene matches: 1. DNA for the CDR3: TGTGCCAGCAGCTTAGCACAGGGGGGGCCCCAGCATTTT. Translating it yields CASSLAQGGPQHF.

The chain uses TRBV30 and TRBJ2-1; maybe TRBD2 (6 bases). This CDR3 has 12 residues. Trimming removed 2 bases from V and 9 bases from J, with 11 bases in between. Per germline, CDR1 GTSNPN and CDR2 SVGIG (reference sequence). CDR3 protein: CAWSKGRGEQFF. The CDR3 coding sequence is TGTGCCTGGAGTAAGGGGCGGGGTGAGCAGTTCTTC.

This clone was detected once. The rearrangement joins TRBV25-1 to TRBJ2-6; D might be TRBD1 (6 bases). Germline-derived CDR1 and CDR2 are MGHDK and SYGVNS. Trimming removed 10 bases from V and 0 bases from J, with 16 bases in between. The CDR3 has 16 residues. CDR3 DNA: TGTGCCACCGAGACAGGCCGGAGCTCTGGGGCCAACGTCCTGACTTTC. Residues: CATETGRSSGANVLTF.

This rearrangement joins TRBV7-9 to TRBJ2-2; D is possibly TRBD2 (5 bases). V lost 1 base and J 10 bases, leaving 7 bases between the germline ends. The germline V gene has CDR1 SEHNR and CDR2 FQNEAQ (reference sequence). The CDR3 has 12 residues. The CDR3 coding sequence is TGTGCCAGCAGCTTAGGTCTAGCGGAGCTGTTTTTT. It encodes CASSLGLAELFF. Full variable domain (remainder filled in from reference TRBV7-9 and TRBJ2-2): DTGVSQNPRHKITKRGQNVTFRCDPISEHNRLYWYRQTLGQGPEFLTYFQNEAQLEKSRLLSDRFSAERPKGSFSTLEIQRTEQGDSAMYLCASSLGLAELFFGEGSRLTVL.

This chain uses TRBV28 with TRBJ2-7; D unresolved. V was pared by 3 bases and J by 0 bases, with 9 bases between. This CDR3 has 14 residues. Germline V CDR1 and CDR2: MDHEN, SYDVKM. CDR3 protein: CASSFASYSYEQYF. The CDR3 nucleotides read TGTGCCAGCAGTTTCGCGTCCTACTCCTACGAGCAGTACTTC. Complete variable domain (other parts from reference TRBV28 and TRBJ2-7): DVKVTQSSRYLVKRTGEKVFLECVQDMDHENMFWYRQDPGLGLRLIYFSYDVKMKEKGDIPEGYSVSREKKERFSLILESASTNQTSMYLCASSFASYSYEQYFGPGTRLTVT.

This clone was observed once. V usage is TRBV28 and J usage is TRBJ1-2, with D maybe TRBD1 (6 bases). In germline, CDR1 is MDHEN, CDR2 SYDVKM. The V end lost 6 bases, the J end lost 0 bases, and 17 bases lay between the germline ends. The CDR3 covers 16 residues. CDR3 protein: CASRITGIVANYGYTF. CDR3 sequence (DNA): TGTGCCAGCAGGATCACAGGGATTGTAGCTAACTATGGCTACACCTTC.

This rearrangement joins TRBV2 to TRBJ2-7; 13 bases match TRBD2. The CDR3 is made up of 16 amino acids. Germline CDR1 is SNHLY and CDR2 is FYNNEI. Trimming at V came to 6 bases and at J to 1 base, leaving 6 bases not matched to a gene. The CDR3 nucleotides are TGTGCCAGCAGCGGACTAGCGGGAGTTCGGTCCTACGAGCAGTACTTC. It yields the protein CASSGLAGVRSYEQYF.

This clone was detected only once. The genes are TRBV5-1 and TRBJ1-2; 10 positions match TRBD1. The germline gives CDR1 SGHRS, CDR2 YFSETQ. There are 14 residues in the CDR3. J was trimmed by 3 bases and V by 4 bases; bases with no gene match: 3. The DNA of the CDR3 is TGCGCCAGCAGCGTGGACAGGGGGGACTATGGCTACACCTTC. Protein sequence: CASSVDRGDYGYTF.

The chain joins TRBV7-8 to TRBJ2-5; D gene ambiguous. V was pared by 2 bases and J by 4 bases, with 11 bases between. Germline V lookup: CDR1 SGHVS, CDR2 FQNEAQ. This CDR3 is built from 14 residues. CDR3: CASSLSGQVETQYF. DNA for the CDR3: TGTGCCAGCAGCTTAAGTGGCCAGGTAGAGACCCAGTACTTC.

CDR3: CASSLYRHNLPVSGANVLTF. The CDR3 DNA sequence: TGTGCCAGCAGTTTATACCGACACAACCTTCCCGTCTCTGGGGCCAACGTCCTGACTTTC. V gene TRBV27 combines with J gene TRBJ2-6; D remains unclear. The germline gives CDR1 MNHEY, CDR2 SMNVEV (reference sequence). Trimming stripped 1 base from V and 0 bases from J, with 19 bases between. The CDR3 covers 20 residues. The full variable domain, with the rest looked up from reference TRBV27 and TRBJ2-6, is EAQVTQNPRYLITVTGKKLTVTCSQNMNHEYMSWYRQDPGLGLRQIYYSMNVEVTDKGDVPEGYKVSRKEKRNFPLILESPSPNQTSLYFCASSLYRHNLPVSGANVLTFGAGSRLTVL.

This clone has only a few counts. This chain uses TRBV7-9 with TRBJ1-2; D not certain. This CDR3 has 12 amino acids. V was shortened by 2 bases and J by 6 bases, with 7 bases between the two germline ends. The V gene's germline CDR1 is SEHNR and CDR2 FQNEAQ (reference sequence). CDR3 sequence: CASSLIENGYTF. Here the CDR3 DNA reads TGTGCCAGCAGCTTAATTGAGAATGGCTACACCTTC.

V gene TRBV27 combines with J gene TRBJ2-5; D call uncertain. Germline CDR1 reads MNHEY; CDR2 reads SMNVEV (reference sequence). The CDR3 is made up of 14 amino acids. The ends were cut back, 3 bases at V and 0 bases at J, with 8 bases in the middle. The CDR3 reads CASSLHGHQETQYF. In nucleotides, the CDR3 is TGTGCCAGCAGTTTGCACGGTCACCAAGAGACCCAGTACTTC.

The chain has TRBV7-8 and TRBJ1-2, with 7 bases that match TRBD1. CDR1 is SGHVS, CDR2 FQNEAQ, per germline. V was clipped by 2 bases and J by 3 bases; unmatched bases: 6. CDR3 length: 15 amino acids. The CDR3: CASSLPRDSDYGYTF. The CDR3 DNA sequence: TGTGCCAGCAGCTTACCCCGGGACAGTGACTATGGCTACACCTTC.

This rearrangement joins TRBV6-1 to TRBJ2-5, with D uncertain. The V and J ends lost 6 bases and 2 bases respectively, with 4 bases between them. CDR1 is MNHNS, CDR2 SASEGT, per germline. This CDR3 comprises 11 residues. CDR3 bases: TGTGCCAGCAGAACACAAGAGACCCAGTACTTC. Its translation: CASRTQETQYF.

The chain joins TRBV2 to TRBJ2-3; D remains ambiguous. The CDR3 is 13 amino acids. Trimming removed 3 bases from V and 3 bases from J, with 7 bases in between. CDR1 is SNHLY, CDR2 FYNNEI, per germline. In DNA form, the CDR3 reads TGTGCCAGCAGTGATGGCGGAACAGATACGCAGTATTTT. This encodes CASSDGGTDTQYF. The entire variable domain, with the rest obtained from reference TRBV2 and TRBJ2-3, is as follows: EPEVTQTPSHQVTQMGQEVILRCVPISNHLYFYWYRQILGQKVEFLVSFYNNEISEKSEIFDDQFSVERPDGSNFTLKIRSTKLEDSAMYFCASSDGGTDTQYFGPGTRLTVL.

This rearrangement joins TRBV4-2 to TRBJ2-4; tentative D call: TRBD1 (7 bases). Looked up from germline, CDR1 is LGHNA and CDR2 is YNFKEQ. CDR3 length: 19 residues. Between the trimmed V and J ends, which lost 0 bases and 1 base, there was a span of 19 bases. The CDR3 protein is CASSQDGTEGAMAKNIQYF. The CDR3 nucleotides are TGTGCCAGCAGCCAAGATGGGACGGAGGGGGCGATGGCCAAAAACATTCAGTACTTC.

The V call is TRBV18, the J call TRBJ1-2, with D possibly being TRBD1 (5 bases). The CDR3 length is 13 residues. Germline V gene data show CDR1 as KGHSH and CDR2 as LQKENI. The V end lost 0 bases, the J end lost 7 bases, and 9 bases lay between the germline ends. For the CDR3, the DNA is TGTGCCAGCTCACCACCGGCAGGGTTTGGCTACACCTTC. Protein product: CASSPPAGFGYTF.

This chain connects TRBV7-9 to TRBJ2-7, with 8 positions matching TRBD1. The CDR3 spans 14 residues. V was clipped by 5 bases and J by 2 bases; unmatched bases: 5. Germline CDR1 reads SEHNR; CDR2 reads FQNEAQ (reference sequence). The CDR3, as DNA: TGTGCCAGCAGCCCGACAGGGGTCGCCTACGAGCAGTACTTC. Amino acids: CASSPTGVAYEQYF.

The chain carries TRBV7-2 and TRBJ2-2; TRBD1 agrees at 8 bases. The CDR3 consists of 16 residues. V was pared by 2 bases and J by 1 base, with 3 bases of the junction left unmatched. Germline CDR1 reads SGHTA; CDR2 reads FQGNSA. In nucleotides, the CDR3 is TGTGCCAGCAGCTTACGTACAGGGGGGAACACCGGGGAGCTGTTTTTT. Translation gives CASSLRTGGNTGELFF.

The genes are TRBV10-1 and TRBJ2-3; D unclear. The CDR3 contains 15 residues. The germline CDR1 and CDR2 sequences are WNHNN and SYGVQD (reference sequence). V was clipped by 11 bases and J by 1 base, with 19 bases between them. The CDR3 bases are TGCGCCCCAAGAAAACCACTACTCTGCACAGATACGCAGTATTTT. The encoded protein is CAPRKPLLCTDTQYF.

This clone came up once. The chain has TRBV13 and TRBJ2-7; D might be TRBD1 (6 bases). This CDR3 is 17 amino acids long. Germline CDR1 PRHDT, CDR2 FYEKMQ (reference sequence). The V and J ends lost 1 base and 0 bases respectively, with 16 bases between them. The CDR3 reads CASSLVGQSMISYEQYF. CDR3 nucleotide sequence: TGTGCCAGCAGCTTAGTTGGACAGAGTATGATCTCCTACGAGCAGTACTTC. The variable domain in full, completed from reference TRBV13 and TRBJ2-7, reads AAGVIQSPRHLIKEKRETATLKCYPIPRHDTVYWYQQGPGQDPQFLISFYEKMQSDKGSIPDRFSAQQFSDYHSELNMSSLELGDSALYFCASSLVGQSMISYEQYFGPGTRLTVT.

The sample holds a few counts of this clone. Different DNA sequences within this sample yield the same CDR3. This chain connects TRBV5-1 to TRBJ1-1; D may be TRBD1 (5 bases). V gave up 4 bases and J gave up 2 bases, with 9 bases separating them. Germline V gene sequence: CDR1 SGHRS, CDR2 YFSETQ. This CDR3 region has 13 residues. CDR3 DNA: TGCGCCAGCAGCCTAGACAGAAACACTGAAGCTTTCTTT. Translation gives CASSLDRNTEAFF.

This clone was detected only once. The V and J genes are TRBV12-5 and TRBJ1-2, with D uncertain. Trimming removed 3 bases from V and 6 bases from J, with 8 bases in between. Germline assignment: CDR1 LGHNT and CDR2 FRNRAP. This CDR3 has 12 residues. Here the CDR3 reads CASGLSQDGYTF. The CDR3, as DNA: TGTGCTAGTGGTTTAAGTCAGGATGGCTACACCTTC.

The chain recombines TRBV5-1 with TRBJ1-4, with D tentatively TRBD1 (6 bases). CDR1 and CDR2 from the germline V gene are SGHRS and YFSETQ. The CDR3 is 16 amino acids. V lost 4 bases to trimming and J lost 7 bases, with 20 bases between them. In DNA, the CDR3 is TGCGCCAGCAGCCCCCGGGACACCGATCGGGGTGAAAAACTGTTTTTT. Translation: CASSPRDTDRGEKLFF.